The clone carrying this T cell receptor beta chain was recorded many times. Its matching antigen is unknown. This entry is derived from a study of T cells in Graves' hyperthyroidism and ophthalmopathy. Graves' hyperthyroidism showing no ophthalmopathy progression within 18 months was considered stable. Exclusion of patients followed from uncontrolled infection, other autoimmune disease, pregnancy or lactation. For the diagnoses, clinical symptoms, serum thyroxine and TRAb, thyroid ultrasound and orbital computed tomography were used. General study findings and limits: Most clonotypes expanded in the thyroid (above 0.001) were also present in blood.

There were TCR beta CDR3 regions amplified from RNA transcripts. HTBI primers were employed in a first-round RT-PCR of the TCR CDR3. TCRdb itself ran the multiplex PCR reads through MiXCR, one entry per CDR3 protein. The repertoire holds a few hundred thousand distinct CDR3 sequences, around 16% seen once, with 11% to 15% in the top ten. Trimming cost V 6 bases and J 0 bases, with 12 bases left between them. The V gene's germline CDR1 is SGHRS and CDR2 YFSETQ. The CDR3 is 14 residues long. V gene TRBV5-1 combines with J gene TRBJ1-1, with D perhaps matching TRBD1 (6 bases). The origin of this receptor is a woman younger than 30 with Graves' hyperthyroidism. What was sequenced was blood. The CDR3 region is CASTSGAMNTEAFF. CDR3 nucleotide sequence: TGCGCCAGCACCTCAGGGGCCATGAACACTGAAGCTTTCTTT.